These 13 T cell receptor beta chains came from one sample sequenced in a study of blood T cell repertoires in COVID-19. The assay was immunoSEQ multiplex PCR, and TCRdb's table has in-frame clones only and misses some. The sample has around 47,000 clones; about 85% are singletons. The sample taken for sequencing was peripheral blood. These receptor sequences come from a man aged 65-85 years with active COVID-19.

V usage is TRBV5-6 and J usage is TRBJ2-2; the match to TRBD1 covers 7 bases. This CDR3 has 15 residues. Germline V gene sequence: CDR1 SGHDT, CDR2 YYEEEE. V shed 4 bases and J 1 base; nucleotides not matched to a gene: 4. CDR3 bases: TGTGCCAGCAGCAGGGGACAGAAGAACACCGGGGAGCTGTTTTTT. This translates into CASSRGQKNTGELFF.

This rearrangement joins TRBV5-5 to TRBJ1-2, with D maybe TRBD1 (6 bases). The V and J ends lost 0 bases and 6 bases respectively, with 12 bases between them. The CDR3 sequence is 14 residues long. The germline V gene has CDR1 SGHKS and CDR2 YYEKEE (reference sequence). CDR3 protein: CASSLAYRVHGYTF. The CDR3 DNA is TGTGCCAGCAGCTTGGCCTACAGGGTCCATGGCTACACCTTC.

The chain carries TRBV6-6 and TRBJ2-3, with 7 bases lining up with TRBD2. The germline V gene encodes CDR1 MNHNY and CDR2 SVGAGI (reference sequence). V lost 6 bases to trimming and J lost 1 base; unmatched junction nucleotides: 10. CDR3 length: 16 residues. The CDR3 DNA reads TGTGCCAGCAGGTCCCCGCGGGCGGGAGGCACAGATACGCAGTATTTT. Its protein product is CASRSPRAGGTDTQYF.

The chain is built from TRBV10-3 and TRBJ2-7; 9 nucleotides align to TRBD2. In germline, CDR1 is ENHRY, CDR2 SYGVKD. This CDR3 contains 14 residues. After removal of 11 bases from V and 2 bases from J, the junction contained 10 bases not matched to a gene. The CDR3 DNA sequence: TGTGCCGCGGCTCGGACTAGCGTAACCTACGAGCAGTACTTC. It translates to CAAARTSVTYEQYF.

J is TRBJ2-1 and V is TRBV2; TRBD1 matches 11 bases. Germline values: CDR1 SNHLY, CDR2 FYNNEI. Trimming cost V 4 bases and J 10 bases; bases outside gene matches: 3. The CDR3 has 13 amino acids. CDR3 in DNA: TGTGCCAGCAGTGCTAGGACAGGGGGCGAGCAGTTCTTC. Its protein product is CASSARTGGEQFF. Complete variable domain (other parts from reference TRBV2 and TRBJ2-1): EPEVTQTPSHQVTQMGQEVILRCVPISNHLYFYWYRQILGQKVEFLVSFYNNEISEKSEIFDDQFSVERPDGSNFTLKIRSTKLEDSAMYFCASSARTGGEQFFGPGTRLTVL.

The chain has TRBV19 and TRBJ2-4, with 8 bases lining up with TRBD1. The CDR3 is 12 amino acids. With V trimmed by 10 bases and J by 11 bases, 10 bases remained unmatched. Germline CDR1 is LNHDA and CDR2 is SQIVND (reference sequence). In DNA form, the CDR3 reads TGTGCCACCGGACAGGGTGTGCAGGTTCAGTACTTC. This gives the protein CATGQGVQVQYF.

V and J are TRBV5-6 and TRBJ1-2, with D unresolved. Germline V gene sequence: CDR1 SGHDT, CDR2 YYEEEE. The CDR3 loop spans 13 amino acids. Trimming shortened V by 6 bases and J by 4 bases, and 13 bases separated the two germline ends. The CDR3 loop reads CASTLQQIYGYTF. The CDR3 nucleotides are TGTGCCAGCACCCTCCAACAGATCTATGGCTACACCTTC.

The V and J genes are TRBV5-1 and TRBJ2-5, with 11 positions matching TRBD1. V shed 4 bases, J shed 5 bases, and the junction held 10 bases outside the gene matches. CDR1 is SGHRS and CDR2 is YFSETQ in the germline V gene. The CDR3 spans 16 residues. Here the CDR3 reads CASSPGDRGKWETQYF. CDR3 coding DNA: TGCGCCAGCAGCCCCGGGGACAGGGGGAAATGGGAGACCCAGTACTTC. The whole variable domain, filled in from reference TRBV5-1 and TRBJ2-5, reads KAGVTQTPRYLIKTRGQQVTLSCSPISGHRSVSWYQQTPGQGLQFLFEYFSETQRNKGNFPGRFSGRQFSNSRSEMNVSTLELGDSALYLCASSPGDRGKWETQYFGPGTRLLVL.

The chain's CDR3 is CASSLDPAGVPGELFF. CDR3 in DNA: TGCGCCAGCAGCTTGGATCCAGCGGGGGTCCCCGGGGAGCTGTTTTTT. The V gene is TRBV5-1, the J gene TRBJ2-2; 8 bases line up with TRBD2. This CDR3 is built from 16 residues. From germline, CDR1 is SGHRS and CDR2 YFSETQ. Trimming at V came to 0 bases and at J to 6 bases, leaving 7 bases not matched to a gene.

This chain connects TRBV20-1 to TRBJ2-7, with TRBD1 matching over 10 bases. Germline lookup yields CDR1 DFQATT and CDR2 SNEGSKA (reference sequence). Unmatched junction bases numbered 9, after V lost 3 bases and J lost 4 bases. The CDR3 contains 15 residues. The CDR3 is CSASDRDRGWYEQYF. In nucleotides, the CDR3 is TGCAGTGCTAGTGACCGGGACAGGGGCTGGTACGAGCAGTACTTC.

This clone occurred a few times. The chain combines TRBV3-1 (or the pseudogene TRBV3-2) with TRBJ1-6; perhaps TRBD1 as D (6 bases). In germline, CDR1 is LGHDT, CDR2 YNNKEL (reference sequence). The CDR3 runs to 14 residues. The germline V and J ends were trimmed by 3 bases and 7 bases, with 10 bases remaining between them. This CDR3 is CASSHVRGNSPLHF. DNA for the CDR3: TGTGCCAGCAGCCATGTTAGGGGGAATTCACCCCTCCACTTT.

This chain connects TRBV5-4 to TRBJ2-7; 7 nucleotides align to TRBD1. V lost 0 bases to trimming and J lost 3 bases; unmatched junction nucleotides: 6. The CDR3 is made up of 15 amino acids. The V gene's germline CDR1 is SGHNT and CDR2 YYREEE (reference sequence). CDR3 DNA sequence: TGTGCCAGCAGCTTGGGGGGACAGTCCGACTACGAGCAGTACTTC. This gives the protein CASSLGGQSDYEQYF.

The CDR3 protein is CASSLTYRDTYEQYF. CDR3 nucleotide sequence: TGTGCCAGCAGCTTAACATACAGGGATACCTACGAGCAGTACTTC. V and J are TRBV7-2 and TRBJ2-7, with TRBD1 as a possible D gene (6 bases). Germline CDR1 and CDR2: SGHTA and FQGNSA. V lost 2 bases and J lost 2, with 13 bases in between. The CDR3 runs 15 residues. Supplemented by reference TRBV7-2 and TRBJ2-7, the full variable domain reads GAGVSQSPSNKVTEKGKDVELRCDPISGHTALYWYRQSLGQGLEFLIYFQGNSAPDKSGLPSDRFSAERTGGSVSTLTIQRTQQEDSAVYLCASSLTYRDTYEQYFGPGTRLTVT.